This T cell receptor beta chain was recovered during a study of CD8 T cells in Susac syndrome. Concerning this clonotype: Its antigen is not identified.

The authors sequenced TCR beta from blood CD8+ and CD4+ T cells. Negative magnetic isolation gave CD8+ and CD4+ cells; FACS enriched CD8+ TEMRA. Random-hexamer reverse transcription was applied to about 0.45 to 1 ug RNA. The method of amplification for TCR beta CDR3 was immunoSEQ multiplex PCR, covering 54 Vbeta and 13 Jbeta. Via MiXCR, TCRdb re-called the immunoSEQ multiplex PCR reads, giving one row per CDR3 protein. The table includes fewer than 150,000 distinct CDR3 sequences, approximately 93% detected once. Study-level findings and limits: That the number of individuals in its TCR sequencing and HLA analysis was relatively small was acknowledged by the study.

V shed 0 bases and J shed 2 bases, with 11 bases lying between them. CDR3 length: 15 amino acids. CDR1 and CDR2 from the germline V gene are MNHEY and SMNVEV (reference sequence). The material sequenced was CD8+ T cells from PBMCs. This TCR was recovered from a human donor in good health. V and J are TRBV27 and TRBJ2-7; D not certain. The CDR3 DNA follows: TGTGCCAGCAGTTTATCTGGGTTAGGCACCTACGAGCAGTACTTC. Translation: CASSLSGLGTYEQYF.